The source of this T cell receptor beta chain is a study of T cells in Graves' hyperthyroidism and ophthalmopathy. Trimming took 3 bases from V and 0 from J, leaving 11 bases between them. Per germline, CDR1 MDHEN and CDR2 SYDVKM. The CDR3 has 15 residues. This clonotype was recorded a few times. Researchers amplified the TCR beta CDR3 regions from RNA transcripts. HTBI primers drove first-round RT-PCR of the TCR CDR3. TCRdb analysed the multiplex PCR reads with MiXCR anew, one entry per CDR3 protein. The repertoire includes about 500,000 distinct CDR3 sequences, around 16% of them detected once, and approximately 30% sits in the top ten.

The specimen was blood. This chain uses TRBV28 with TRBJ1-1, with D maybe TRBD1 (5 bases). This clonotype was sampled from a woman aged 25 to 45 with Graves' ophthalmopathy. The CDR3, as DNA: TGTGCCAGCAGTTTTAATGGACAAGTGAACACTGAAGCTTTCTTT. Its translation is CASSFNGQVNTEAFF.